This TCR beta chain was observed in a study of blood T cell repertoires in COVID-19. Looking at the study overall: Samples taken during acute and convalescent COVID-19 were collected in the United States, Italy and Spain. Sample material is recorded as cDNA or gDNA derived from T cells, B-cell-depleted T cells, or PBMCs.

This clone was seen just once. Per the study methods: Amplification of reference gene primers provided the estimated nucleated cell counts. Clones were sequenced by immunoSEQ multiplex PCR, and TCRdb holds only the in-frame ones, with some missing. Clone size and the V and J calls come from that table; the DNA yielded D and trimming. The sample shows roughly 190,000 clones, less than 90% of them seen only once. Germline V CDR1 and CDR2: LGHDT, YNNKEL (reference sequence). The CDR3 loop spans 16 amino acids. Trimming removed 4 bases from V and 5 bases from J; junction bases left unmatched: 10. The clonotype was recovered from a human donor in a cohort sampled during active COVID-19. V and J are TRBV3-1 (or the pseudogene TRBV3-2) and TRBJ1-4, with TRBD1 matching over 7 bases. The sequenced sample was peripheral blood. The CDR3 region is CASSLPGGRANEKLFF. As DNA, the CDR3 is TGTGCCAGCAGCCTCCCAGGGGGACGGGCAAATGAAAAACTGTTTTTT.